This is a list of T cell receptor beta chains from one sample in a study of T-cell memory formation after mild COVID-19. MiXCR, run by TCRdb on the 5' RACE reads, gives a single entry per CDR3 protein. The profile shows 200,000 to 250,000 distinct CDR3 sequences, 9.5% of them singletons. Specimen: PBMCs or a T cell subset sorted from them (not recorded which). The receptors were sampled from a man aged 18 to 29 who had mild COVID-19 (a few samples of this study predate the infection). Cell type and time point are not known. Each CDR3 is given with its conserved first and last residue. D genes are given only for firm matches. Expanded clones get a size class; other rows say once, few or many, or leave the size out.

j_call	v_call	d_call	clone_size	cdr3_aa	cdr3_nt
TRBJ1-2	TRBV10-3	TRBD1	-	CAIRDGTVSYGYTF	TGTGCCATCAGGGACGGGACAGTGTCTTATGGCTACACCTTC
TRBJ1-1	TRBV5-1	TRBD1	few	CASSVQGGNTEAFF	TGCGCCAGCAGCGTACAGGGGGGGAACACTGAAGCTTTCTTT
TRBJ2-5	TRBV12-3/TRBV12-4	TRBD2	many	CASSAPSGGAYETQYF	TGTGCCAGCAGTGCCCCTAGCGGGGGGGCCTATGAGACCCAGTACTTC
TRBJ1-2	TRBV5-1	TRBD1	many	CASSLRTGDGYGYTF	TGCGCCAGCAGCTTGCGGACAGGCGATGGCTATGGCTACACCTTC
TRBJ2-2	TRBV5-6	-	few	CASSSTGYRTGELFF	TGTGCCAGCAGCTCAACAGGGTATCGGACCGGGGAGCTGTTTTTT
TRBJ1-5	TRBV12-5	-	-	CASGLVLGQGNNQPQHF	TGTGCTAGTGGTTTGGTACTTGGTCAGGGCAATAATCAGCCCCAGCATTTT
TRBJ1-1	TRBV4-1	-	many	CASSKRQEYEAFF	TGCGCCAGCAGCAAGAGACAGGAGTATGAAGCTTTCTTT
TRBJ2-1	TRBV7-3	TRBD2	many	CASSLMLAAPNEQFF	TGTGCCAGCAGCTTAATGCTAGCGGCACCGAATGAGCAGTTCTTC
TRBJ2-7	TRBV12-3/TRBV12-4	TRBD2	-	CASSPRLAGATGNYEQYF	TGTGCCAGCAGTCCTCGACTAGCGGGGGCCACCGGGAACTACGAGCAGTACTTC
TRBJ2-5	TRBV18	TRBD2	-	CASSPGTSGPKETQYF	TGTGCCAGCTCACCAGGGACTAGCGGGCCAAAAGAGACCCAGTACTTC
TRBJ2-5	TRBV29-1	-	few	CSVGRDIETQYF	TGCAGCGTTGGTCGTGACATTGAGACCCAGTACTTC
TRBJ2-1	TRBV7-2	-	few	CASSLVSRHNEQFF	TGTGCCAGCAGCTTAGTCTCCAGACACAATGAGCAGTTCTTC
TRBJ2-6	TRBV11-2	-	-	CASHTGSSGANVLTF	TGTGCCAGTCACACAGGGAGCTCTGGGGCCAACGTCCTGACTTTC
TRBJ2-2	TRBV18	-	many	CASSPQENTGELFF	TGTGCCAGCTCACCACAGGAGAACACCGGGGAGCTGTTTTTT
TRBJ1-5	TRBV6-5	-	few	CASSSQPTGRYQPQHF	TGTGCCAGCAGTTCCCAACCCACAGGACGGTATCAGCCCCAGCATTTT
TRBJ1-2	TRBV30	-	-	CAWRARVTRGYTF	TGTGCCTGGCGGGCCAGGGTTACGCGAGGCTACACCTTC